The 18 T cell receptor beta chains below all came from one sample that was sequenced in a study of radiotherapy plus CTLA-4 blockade in lung cancer. The table came from immunoSEQ multiplex PCR; TCRdb's copy has only in-frame clones and leaves some out. The table has approximately 94,000 clones, around 80% seen once; the top ten hold over 20%. This sample comprised peripheral blood, obtained from a patient treated with radiotherapy plus ipilimumab. The receptors were gathered from a human donor with non-small cell lung cancer that progressed on radiotherapy plus ipilimumab.

The J gene is TRBJ1-4, the V gene TRBV5-1, with 7 bases matching TRBD1. The CDR3 length is 15 residues. The junction had 10 bases not matched to a gene; V was cut back by 7 bases and J by 4 bases. The germline CDR1 and CDR2 sequences are SGHRS and YFSETQ. The CDR3 DNA reads TGCGCCAGCGCGTTGGGGGGACAGCTTAATGAAAAACTGTTTTTT. This sequence encodes CASALGGQLNEKLFF.

This sequence joins TRBV7-9 and TRBJ1-4, with D uncertain. Trimming stripped 3 bases from V and 8 bases from J, with 4 bases between. Germline V gene sequence: CDR1 SEHNR, CDR2 FQNEAQ (reference sequence). CDR3 length: 11 amino acids. CDR3 nucleotides: TGTGCCAGCAGCTTTGGGGAAAAACTGTTTTTT. Translation gives CASSFGEKLFF.

V gene TRBV5-1 combines with J gene TRBJ2-7; 7 bases align to TRBD1. With 3 bases clipped from V and 6 bases from J, the junction kept 15 bases outside the gene matches. CDR1 is SGHRS, CDR2 YFSETQ, per germline. This CDR3 is 16 amino acids long. This chain's CDR3 is CASSSGVGQRLTEQYF. The CDR3 nucleotides are TGCGCCAGCAGCTCCGGCGTGGGACAGCGGCTAACCGAGCAGTACTTC.

The gene calls are TRBV9 and TRBJ2-5, with 9 positions matching TRBD2. Unmatched junction bases numbered 4, after V lost 0 bases and J lost 4 bases. CDR1 is SGDLS, CDR2 YYNGEE, per germline. The CDR3 is 15 amino acids. CDR3 residues: CASSVGGRAGETQYF. Written as DNA, the CDR3 is TGTGCCAGCAGCGTAGGCGGGAGGGCCGGAGAGACCCAGTACTTC.

The CDR3 reads CASSPGQGNNQPQHF. CDR3 coding DNA: TGTGCCAGCAGCCCAGGACAGGGCAACAATCAGCCCCAGCATTTT. V gene TRBV7-9 combines with J gene TRBJ1-5, with 8 bases identical to TRBD1. Trimming took 5 bases from V and 3 from J; bases not matched to a gene: 6. Germline V lookup: CDR1 SEHNR, CDR2 FQNEAQ (reference sequence). The CDR3 spans 15 residues.

V is TRBV15 and J is TRBJ1-1, with D unresolved. The CDR3 loop spans 16 amino acids. V lost 3 bases and J lost 6, with 20 bases in between. CDR1 LNHNV and CDR2 YYDKDF come from the germline V gene (reference sequence). The CDR3 region is CATSRKKERRVAEAFF. The CDR3 DNA sequence: TGTGCCACCAGCAGGAAAAAGGAACGTCGAGTAGCTGAAGCTTTCTTT.

V usage is TRBV4-1 and J usage is TRBJ2-7; the match to TRBD1 covers 7 bases. The CDR3 extends over 16 amino acids. J gave up 6 bases and V 0 bases, and 11 bases lay outside the gene matches. The germline V gene encodes CDR1 MGHRA and CDR2 YSYEKL. The CDR3 loop is CASSQDSLTGLGEQYF. Written as DNA, the CDR3 is TGCGCCAGCAGCCAAGATTCCCTGACAGGGTTGGGCGAGCAGTACTTC.

V and J are TRBV29-1 and TRBJ2-6, with D possibly being TRBD1 (6 bases). The V end was cut by 7 bases, the J end by 4 bases, with 17 bases between. This CDR3 is built from 15 residues. Germline CDR1 is SQVTM and CDR2 is ANQGSEA. The DNA for the CDR3 is TGCAGCGCTACAACAGGGTCTGGAGGGGCCAACGTCCTGACTTTC. It codes for CSATTGSGGANVLTF.

The chain uses TRBV5-6 and TRBJ1-2, with unresolved D. Germline values: CDR1 SGHDT, CDR2 YYEEEE. The CDR3 loop spans 12 amino acids. V gave up 1 base and J gave up 7 bases, with 8 bases separating them. The CDR3 reads CASSLSGLGYTF. As DNA, the CDR3 is TGTGCCAGCAGCTTGTCCGGGCTTGGCTACACCTTC.

This clone was detected only a few times. This chain uses TRBV7-9 with TRBJ2-7; 8 bases match TRBD2. The V and J ends lost 5 bases and 5 bases, in that order; junction bases with no gene match: 20. The CDR3 is made up of 18 amino acids. The germline CDR1 and CDR2 sequences are SEHNR and FQNEAQ (reference sequence). The CDR3 region is CASSPGHRGGRPEDEQYF. In nucleotides, the CDR3 is TGTGCCAGCAGCCCAGGTCATAGGGGCGGGAGGCCGGAGGACGAGCAGTACTTC.

The chain joins TRBV9 to TRBJ2-1; unclear D gene. V was pared by 0 bases and J by 7 bases, with 17 bases between. Germline V CDR1 and CDR2: SGDLS, YYNGEE. This CDR3 comprises 16 residues. In DNA, the CDR3 is TGTGCCAGCAGCGTAGCTGTGGGGTTTTTAAAAAATGAGCAGTTCTTC. This translates into CASSVAVGFLKNEQFF. Full variable domain (outside the CDR3, taken from reference TRBV9 and TRBJ2-1): DSGVTQTPKHLITATGQRVTLRCSPRSGDLSVYWYQQSLDQGLQFLIQYYNGEERAKGNILERFSAQQFPDLHSELNLSSLELGDSALYFCASSVAVGFLKNEQFFGPGTRLTVL.

This chain links TRBV6-5 with TRBJ2-2; TRBD2 matches at 7 bases. Germline lookup yields CDR1 MNHEY and CDR2 SVGAGI. Trimming cost V 7 bases and J 6 bases; bases outside gene matches: 11. There are 15 residues in the CDR3. The CDR3 is CASTRPAGDAGELFF. The CDR3 DNA is TGTGCCAGCACACGGCCGGCGGGAGACGCCGGGGAGCTGTTTTTT.

V gene TRBV2 combines with J gene TRBJ2-4; TRBD1 matches at 7 bases. CDR1 and CDR2 from the germline V gene are SNHLY and FYNNEI. CDR3 length equals 11 residues. The V and J ends lost 6 bases and 14 bases, in that order; junction bases with no gene match: 7. This CDR3 is CASRGQVLEYF. The CDR3 nucleotides are TGTGCCAGCAGAGGACAGGTATTGGAGTACTTC.

The CDR3 loop is CASSLTGGGTGELFF. The CDR3 DNA reads TGTGCCAGCAGTTTAACGGGGGGAGGGACCGGGGAGCTGTTTTTT. V and J are TRBV27 and TRBJ2-2, with 7 positions matching TRBD2. Germline-derived CDR1 and CDR2 are MNHEY and SMNVEV (reference sequence). V dropped 2 bases and J dropped 5; count of bases not matched to a gene: 5. This CDR3 has 15 amino acids.

The chain has TRBV10-3 and TRBJ2-1, with TRBD2 identical over 10 bases. Looked up from germline, CDR1 is ENHRY and CDR2 is SYGVKD. This CDR3 is 14 amino acids long. V was clipped by 4 bases and J by 9 bases; unmatched bases: 6. CDR3 region: CAISASGGEGEQFF. The CDR3 DNA reads TGTGCCATCAGTGCTAGCGGGGGAGAGGGTGAGCAGTTCTTC.

The rearrangement joins TRBV6-6 to TRBJ2-7, with unresolved D. Looked up from germline, CDR1 is MNHNY and CDR2 is SVGAGI (reference sequence). V shed 4 bases and J shed 4 bases, with 8 bases lying between them. The CDR3 has 12 residues. CDR3 sequence (DNA): TGTGCCAGCAGTTTGGGCACTTACGAGCAGTACTTC. Translating gives CASSLGTYEQYF.

The rearrangement uses TRBV4-1 and TRBJ1-3; 7 nucleotides line up with TRBD1. The CDR3 is made up of 15 amino acids. J lost 3 bases, V lost 4 bases, and 6 bases had no gene match. Germline CDR1 MGHRA, CDR2 YSYEKL. CDR3 nucleotides: TGCGCCAGCAGCCTTCAAGGGGGCGGTGGAAACACCATATATTTT. Translation gives CASSLQGGGGNTIYF.

Only one count was recorded for this clone. The rearrangement joins TRBV30 to TRBJ2-1; either TRBD1 or TRBD2 may supply D (5 bases each). The CDR3 consists of 17 residues. Per germline, CDR1 GTSNPN and CDR2 SVGIG (reference sequence). V dropped 3 bases and J dropped 4 bases, with 22 bases sitting between them. The CDR3 nucleotides are TGTGCCTGGAGCCAACGAGGGGTGGCTAGCCGGTACAATGAGCAGTTCTTC. Its protein is CAWSQRGVASRYNEQFF. Full variable domain (rest looked up from reference TRBV30 and TRBJ2-1): SQTIHQWPATLVQPVGSPLSLECTVEGTSNPNLYWYRQAAGRGLQLLFYSVGIGQISSEVPQNLSASRPQDRQFILSSKKLLLSDSGFYLCAWSQRGVASRYNEQFFGPGTRLTVL.